This T cell receptor (beta chain) was observed in a study of shared clonotypes between healthy human individuals (TCRdb year 2020). Looking at the study overall: The cohort included three men and a couple of women between 18 and 49 years of age. Per donor, three plates each were used for CD4 naive and CD4 memory, two for CD8 naive, and one for CD8 memory. The study deeply sequenced blood TCR repertoires of 5 or 6 healthy adults to estimate repertoire size and the extent of clonotype sharing between individuals. Libraries were prepared and TCR repertoires were sequenced by different laboratories using diverse techniques, in order to increase sequencing depth and limit assay-specific biases. Each donor's leukapheresis produced roughly between roughly 0.94 and 9.5 billion PBMCs.

V ends up 6 bases short and J 6 bases short, with an unmatched junction base count of 10. The CDR3 has 15 amino acids, counting the end cysteine and phenylalanine. The only DNA kept is the CDR3, 45 bases in frame from the first base. CDR1 and CDR2, per the germline V gene (reference sequence), are LNHNV and YYDKDF. The donors were healthy, HIV-negative adults with no recently reported acute infections or vaccinations. All donors were Caucasian adults living in Nashville, Tennessee, USA. Magnetic negative selection was used to enrich CD4+ T cells, after which naive cells were positively selected on CD45RA and the negative fraction became the memory subset. After blood collection by leukapheresis, PBMCs were isolated using Ficoll-Histopaque density gradient centrifugation and then cryopreserved in the vapor phase of liquid nitrogen. Analytical flow cytometry was used to check the purity and quantity of each magnetically sorted T cell population. Genomic DNA was isolated from each sorted fraction and quantified by UV absorbance on a Nanodrop 2000c.

Results the study describes overall, beyond this receptor: Estimated clonotype richness was generally larger for naive than for memory subsets. Compared with non-shared clonotypes, clonotypes shared by all four sorted-subset donors had higher generation probabilities. Only blood was sampled, and tissue TCR repertoires likely differ from those in blood. The genetic and exposure-history diversity represented was limited by the small number of donors. Incomplete sequencing was indicated by rarefaction of sorted-subset datasets, despite the large sequencing depth. When a handful of donors were compared, the shared fraction of clonotypes was approximately 5% for naive CD4, 3.5% to 4% for naive CD8, 2% to 2.5% for memory CD4, and 0.3% to 0.5% for memory CD8. Pairwise subsampling indicated that sequencing depth was expected to affect the degree of clonotype sharing among donors.

Using the deep immunoSEQ assay, multiplex PCR amplified TCR CDR3 regions from genomic DNA. Extracted genomic DNA from each cell subset was spread evenly across all wells of several immunoSEQ 96-well plates, with each plate serving as a replicate. For sorted subsets, 150 to 250 ng of genomic DNA, equivalent to roughly 33,000 T cell genomes, went into each replicate PCR. The purified libraries were quantified using a Qubit 3.0 fluorometer, sized with a Bioanalyzer 2100, and then quantified again using the KAPA Library Quantification kit. A separate single-read 150-cycle Illumina NextSeq 550 flow cell was used to sequence each immunoSEQ 96-well plate. The source study handled its data this way. Because the immunoSEQ output included only junctional sequences and no quality scores, the filtering could not be the same as the filtering used for full-length reads. Sequences were annotated with PyIR, a Python wrapper for IgBLAST v1.9, and V/J genes and CDR3 were assigned using IMGT germline references. Reads were removed for weak V/J assignments (E-value above 1e-6), missing CDR3, stop codons, out-of-frame junctions, or ambiguous translated residues. V3J clonotypes were defined as sequences sharing the same inferred V gene, J gene, and CDR3 amino acid sequence. The percentage overlap between two repertoires was calculated by dividing the number of shared unique clonotypes by the size of the smaller repertoire. RTK rarefaction, the Chao1 estimator, and Recon v2.1 estimates of unobserved clonotypes were used to assess repertoire richness. OLGA was used to compute generation probabilities for all TCRbeta clonotypes that the gDNA method yielded from a few donors. TCRdb stores this immuneACCESS table with in-frame sequences only. Part of the clones is absent; in the studies checked, under half of the shortfall reflects unresolved V genes, and no reason is known for the rest. V and J calls and clone size are given by that table; D and trimming were obtained from the DNA. The sample includes hundreds of thousands of clones, with 90% to 97% observed a single time. The ten biggest clones cover about 0.064% of the sample.

Turning to this clone: Its target antigen remains unknown. The input lacks base qualities; no much larger clone sits a single base away.

Sequences were obtained from naive CD4+ T cells sorted from blood. Sample cell subset or site, as interpreted from the label and publication: CD45RA+ positively selected. The rearranged chain carries TRBV15 and TRBJ1-5, with 8 bases aligning to TRBD1. The sequence derives from a woman in her twenties or thirties in good health. The CDR3 reads as follows: CATSTDRGGIQPQHF. The base sequence is TGTGCCACCAGTACCGACAGGGGAGGAATTCAGCCCCAGCATTTT.